This T cell receptor beta chain is from a study of blood T cell repertoires in COVID-19. Study processing details: Nucleated cell counts were estimated from reference gene primer amplification. The data were produced by immunoSEQ multiplex PCR, yet TCRdb's version contains in-frame clones alone and is incomplete. Clone size and V and J calls were adopted from that table, with D and trimming inferred from the DNA. The table lists some 230,000 clones, about nine tenths of them singletons. The CDR3 runs to 17 residues. Germline CDR1 and CDR2: SGHDN and FVKESK. Trimming stripped 1 base from V and 6 bases from J, with 16 bases between.

The rearrangement uses TRBV14 and TRBJ1-6; D is undetermined. Sequencing was performed on peripheral blood. This TCR derives from a man aged 25 to 45 who had recovered from COVID-19. The CDR3 DNA follows: TGTGCCAGCAGCCAAGGAGGTCCCGGGTTAAGTAATTCACCCCTCCACTTT. It specifies CASSQGGPGLSNSPLHF. The whole variable domain, filled in from reference TRBV14 and TRBJ1-6, reads EAGVTQFPSHSVIEKGQTVTLRCDPISGHDNLYWYRRVMGKEIKFLLHFVKESKQDESGMPNNRFLAERTGGTYSTLKVQPAELEDSGVYFCASSQGGPGLSNSPLHFGNGTRLTVT.